The present T cell receptor (beta chain) was sequenced within a study of blood T cells in healthy people across ages. Findings of the study overall: Versus aged donors, long-lived donors had higher diversity and more naive CD4+ cells.

A second PCR, run for about 6 to 12 cycles, used a sample-barcoded 5' primer plus a J-beta primer mix. TCRdb ran MiXCR on the 5' RACE reads and lists one entry per CDR3 protein. The data contain approximately 2,000,000 distinct CDR3 sequences, roughly 43% of them seen just once; the ten biggest clones take up 23%. Note on this clonotype: Its antigen is undetermined.

The V gene lost 0 bases and the J gene lost 3 bases, with 13 bases spanning the gap. The CDR3 is made up of 16 amino acids. Germline CDR1 and CDR2: MGHDK and SYGVNS. The clonotype was recovered from a human donor in good health. What was sequenced was blood. The chain has TRBV25-1 and TRBJ2-3; D gene ambiguous. CDR3 in amino acids: CASSEYRVQGTDTQYF. CDR3 in DNA: TGTGCCAGCAGTGAATATAGGGTACAAGGAACAGATACGCAGTATTTT.